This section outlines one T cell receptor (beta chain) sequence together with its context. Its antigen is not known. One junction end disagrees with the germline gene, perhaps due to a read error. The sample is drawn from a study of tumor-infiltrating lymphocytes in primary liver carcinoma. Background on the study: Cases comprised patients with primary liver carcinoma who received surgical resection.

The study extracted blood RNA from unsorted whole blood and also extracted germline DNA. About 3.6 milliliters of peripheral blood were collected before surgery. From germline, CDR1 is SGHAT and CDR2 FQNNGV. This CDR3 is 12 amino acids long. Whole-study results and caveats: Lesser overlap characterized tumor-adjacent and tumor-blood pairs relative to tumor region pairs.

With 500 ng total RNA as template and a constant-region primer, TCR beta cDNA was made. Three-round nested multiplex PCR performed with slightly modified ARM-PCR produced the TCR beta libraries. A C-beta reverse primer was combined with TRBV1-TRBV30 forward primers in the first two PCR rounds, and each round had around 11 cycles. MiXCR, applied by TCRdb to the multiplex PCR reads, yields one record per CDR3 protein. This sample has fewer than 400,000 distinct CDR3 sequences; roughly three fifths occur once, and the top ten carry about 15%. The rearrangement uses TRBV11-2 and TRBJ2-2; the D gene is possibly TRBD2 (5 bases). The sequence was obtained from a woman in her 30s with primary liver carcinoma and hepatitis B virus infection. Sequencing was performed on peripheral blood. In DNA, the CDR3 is TGTGCCAGTAGCGCAGAGTACGGGGAGCGGTTTTTT. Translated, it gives CASSAEYGERFF.